This passage covers 5 T cell receptor beta chains from one sample sequenced in a study of blood T cells in healthy people across ages. It was with a sample-barcoded 5' primer and a J-beta primer mix that a second PCR of about 7 to 12 cycles was run. TCRdb redid the calling of the 5' RACE reads with MiXCR, one entry per CDR3 protein. In the table there are around 2 million distinct CDR3 sequences, roughly two fifths of which are singletons. Material for sequencing was blood. These receptors were taken from a human donor in good health.

The J gene is TRBJ1-6, the V gene TRBV10-3; D is uncertain. There are 14 residues in the CDR3. V was clipped by 3 bases and J by 7 bases, with 10 bases between them. Germline CDR1 ENHRY, CDR2 SYGVKD. CDR3 DNA: TGTGCCATCAGTGATCTCCAAACGAATTCACCCCTCCACTTT. Protein: CAISDLQTNSPLHF.

This clonotype showed up just once. The chain recombines TRBV7-2 with TRBJ2-1; D gene unclear. Germline lookup yields CDR1 SGHTA and CDR2 FQGNSA. CDR3 length: 9 amino acids. V lost 4 bases and J lost 11, with 3 bases in between. The CDR3 region has the DNA TGTGCCAGCAGCTCAAAGCAGTTCTTC. Translated, it gives CASSSKQFF. The variable domain in full, with the rest retrieved from reference TRBV7-2 and TRBJ2-1, is GAGVSQSPSNKVTEKGKDVELRCDPISGHTALYWYRQSLGQGLEFLIYFQGNSAPDKSGLPSDRFSAERTGGSVSTLTIQRTQQEDSAVYLCASSSKQFFGPGTRLTVL.

This clonotype has more than one count but fewer than ten. In nucleotides, the CDR3 is TGTGCCAGCAGCCAATCCGGACAGGGGCCTTACAATGAGCAGTTCTTC. Amino acid sequence: CASSQSGQGPYNEQFF. The chain employs TRBV4-2 and TRBJ2-1; 9 bases align to TRBD1. Germline CDR1 is LGHNA and CDR2 is YNFKEQ. V trimming: 2 bases; J trimming: 4 bases; junction bases outside the gene matches: 6. This CDR3 has 16 amino acids.

This clonotype was observed a few times. The chain combines TRBV20-1 with TRBJ1-6; 8 bases fit TRBD1. After removal of 6 bases from V and 9 bases from J, the junction contained 10 bases not matched to a gene. Germline assignment: CDR1 DFQATT and CDR2 SNEGSKA (reference sequence). The CDR3 has 14 amino acids. The CDR3 coding sequence is TGCAGTGCCAGAACCGGGACAGGAGGTTCACCCCTCCACTTT. This translates into CSARTGTGGSPLHF.

The gene calls are TRBV2 and TRBJ1-4; no clear D gene. The CDR3 spans 11 residues. Germline V gene lookup returns CDR1 SNHLY and CDR2 FYNNEI. Trimming took 8 bases from V and 5 from J, leaving 6 bases between them. The chain's CDR3 is CASRVNEKLFF. Here the CDR3 DNA reads TGTGCCAGCCGAGTGAATGAAAAACTGTTTTTT.